These 27 T cell receptor beta chains share one sample of origin, sequenced in a study of radiation and T cells in renal cell carcinoma. Profiling relied on immunoSEQ multiplex PCR, and the TCRdb table lists in-frame clones only, not all of them. The sample carries some 72,000 clones, about four fifths recorded once. Time point in this sample: blood 2 weeks post-SBRT. Described treatment: 15 Gy SBRT to primary tumor, nephrectomy 4 weeks later. The sample here was blood, taken from a patient whose treatment included radiotherapy and nephrectomy. The receptor set was obtained from a man in his sixties with renal cell carcinoma.

The J gene is TRBJ2-2, the V gene TRBV5-8, with no clear D. Per the germline V gene, CDR1 is SGHTS and CDR2 is YDEGEE. Between the trimmed V and J ends, which lost 0 bases and 4 bases, there was a span of 10 bases. CDR3 length: 15 residues. The CDR3 sequence: CASSLAGSPTGELFF. The CDR3, as DNA: TGTGCCAGCAGCTTGGCTGGTTCTCCCACCGGGGAGCTGTTTTTT.

This sequence joins TRBV6-5 and TRBJ2-1, with D possibly being TRBD1 or TRBD2 (5 bases each). The CDR3 sequence is 15 residues long. The germline V gene has CDR1 MNHEY and CDR2 SVGAGI. Trimming removed 5 bases at V and 7 bases at J, with 18 bases between. The CDR3 protein is CASSPSGTPGNEQFF. For the CDR3, the DNA is TGTGCCAGCAGTCCTTCCGGGACCCCGGGGAATGAGCAGTTCTTC.

The rearrangement uses TRBV28 and TRBJ1-3, with D maybe TRBD1 (5 bases). Between the trimmed V and J ends, which lost 2 bases and 4 bases, there was a span of 12 bases. Germline loops: CDR1 MDHEN, CDR2 SYDVKM. The CDR3 covers 15 residues. CDR3 nucleotide sequence: TGTGCCAGCAGTTTAACCGGGACGACCGGAAACACCATATATTTT. Amino acids: CASSLTGTTGNTIYF.

The V and J genes are TRBV29-1 and TRBJ2-3; 7 bases are a match to TRBD2. Per germline, CDR1 SQVTM and CDR2 ANQGSEA. This CDR3 has 13 residues. With V trimmed by 4 bases and J by 2 bases, 3 bases remained unmatched. The CDR3 nucleotides read TGCAGCGTTGCTAGCGGTTTCACAGATACGCAGTATTTT. It yields the protein CSVASGFTDTQYF.

V and J are TRBV7-8 and TRBJ1-1, with D unresolved. The CDR3 runs to 14 residues. Germline V gene sequence: CDR1 SGHVS, CDR2 FQNEAQ. The V gene lost 4 bases and the J gene lost 1 base, with 10 bases spanning the gap. The CDR3 DNA is TGTGCCAGCAGCTCCTACAAGGCGAACACTGAAGCTTTCTTT. Its protein product is CASSSYKANTEAFF.

This chain joins TRBV4-3 and TRBJ2-7, with unresolved D. This CDR3 is 13 amino acids long. The germline V and J ends were trimmed by 4 bases and 5 bases, with 12 bases remaining between them. CDR1 and CDR2 from the germline V gene are LGHNA and YSLEER. Here the CDR3 reads CASSLDLPNEQYF. CDR3 DNA: TGCGCCAGCAGCCTCGACCTCCCTAACGAGCAGTACTTC.

This clone was counted only a few times. The chain recombines TRBV28 with TRBJ1-1; no clear D gene. Germline CDR1 MDHEN, CDR2 SYDVKM. This CDR3 region has 13 residues. Trimming stripped 10 bases from V and 2 bases from J, with 14 bases between. This CDR3 reads CATSMGRNTEAFF. CDR3 DNA: TGTGCCACCTCCATGGGCAGAAACACTGAAGCTTTCTTT.

The chain has TRBV7-2 and TRBJ1-5, with 10 bases aligning to TRBD1. The V gene's germline CDR1 is SGHTA and CDR2 FQGNSA. The CDR3 has 15 residues. With V trimmed by 5 bases and J by 7 bases, 8 bases remained unmatched. Written as DNA, the CDR3 is TGTGCCAGCAGCCCCCGGGGACAGGGGATCCAGCCCCAGCATTTT. It encodes CASSPRGQGIQPQHF. The complete variable domain, with remaining parts taken from reference TRBV7-2 and TRBJ1-5, reads GAGVSQSPSNKVTEKGKDVELRCDPISGHTALYWYRQSLGQGLEFLIYFQGNSAPDKSGLPSDRFSAERTGGSVSTLTIQRTQQEDSAVYLCASSPRGQGIQPQHFGDGTRLSIL.

This chain links TRBV7-2 with TRBJ2-7; no clear D. Germline V gives CDR1 SGHTA, CDR2 FQGNSA. Deletions cut 4 bases from V and 7 bases from J, with 17 bases between. The CDR3 has 14 residues. Here the CDR3 reads CASSSLSLPREQYF. CDR3 coding DNA: TGTGCCAGCAGCTCCCTGTCGCTGCCGAGGGAGCAGTACTTC.

V and J are TRBV5-1 and TRBJ2-7; 8 bases match TRBD2. Germline lookup yields CDR1 SGHRS and CDR2 YFSETQ. V was pared by 1 base and J by 7 bases, with 1 base of the junction left unmatched. The CDR3 is 12 residues long. CDR3 in DNA: TGCGCCAGCAGCTTGCAGCGGGGGGAGCAGTACTTC. Its translation: CASSLQRGEQYF.

This clone was found once. This rearrangement joins TRBV11-2 to TRBJ1-2, with a weak D call TRBD1 (5 bases). The length of the CDR3 is 13 residues. From germline, CDR1 is SGHAT and CDR2 FQNNGV. The V end was cut by 1 base, the J end by 6 bases, with 9 bases between. Written as DNA, the CDR3 is TGTGCCAGCAGCTTAGTAATGGGGCATGGCTACACCTTC. This sequence encodes CASSLVMGHGYTF. Full variable domain (missing parts from reference TRBV11-2 and TRBJ1-2): EAGVAQSPRYKIIEKRQSVAFWCNPISGHATLYWYQQILGQGPKLLIQFQNNGVVDDSQLPKDRFSAERLKGVDSTLKIQPAKLEDSAVYLCASSLVMGHGYTFGSGTRLTVV.

The chain employs TRBV19 and TRBJ1-2; D gene ambiguous. Trimming shortened V by 5 bases and J by 5 bases, and 15 bases separated the two germline ends. The CDR3 contains 14 residues. Germline-derived CDR1 and CDR2 are LNHDA and SQIVND (reference sequence). CDR3 amino acids: CASSLGGAGYGYTF. The CDR3 bases are TGTGCCAGTAGTCTCGGAGGAGCTGGTTATGGCTACACCTTC.

This chain links TRBV29-1 with TRBJ2-7, with TRBD2 identical over 10 bases. The J segment lost 3 bases and the V segment lost 1 base, leaving 18 bases of the junction unmatched. Germline CDR1 SQVTM, CDR2 ANQGSEA. The CDR3 consists of 19 residues. The CDR3 here is CSVEGTGVFPSSGGYEQYF. As DNA, the CDR3 is TGCAGCGTTGAAGGGACAGGCGTCTTCCCTTCTAGCGGGGGCTACGAGCAGTACTTC.

The V and J genes are TRBV27 and TRBJ1-5, with D possibly being TRBD1 (5 bases). Germline lookup yields CDR1 MNHEY and CDR2 SMNVEV (reference sequence). Trimming took off 3 bases at V and 7 bases at J, with 13 bases between the two ends. The CDR3 runs 14 residues. The CDR3 DNA reads as TGTGCCAGCAGTTTGAGTGGGGGGTGGCAGCCCCAGCATTTT. Its translation is CASSLSGGWQPQHF.

The gene calls are TRBV7-2 and TRBJ2-1; possible D gene TRBD2, 6 bases. Germline CDR1 reads SGHTA; CDR2 reads FQGNSA. The CDR3 totals 15 residues. Trimming took 5 bases from V and 4 from J, leaving 15 bases between them. CDR3 loop: CASSELADPYNEQFF. CDR3 DNA sequence: TGTGCCAGCAGCGAGTTAGCGGATCCTTACAATGAGCAGTTCTTC.

In this sample, this clone turned up once. The V and J genes are TRBV9 and TRBJ2-2; D is perhaps TRBD2 (5 bases). Germline CDR1 SGDLS, CDR2 YYNGEE. This CDR3 contains 16 residues. Trimming removed 0 bases at V and 7 bases at J, with 16 bases between. Here the CDR3 reads CASSVVVGEEHGELFF. The DNA for the CDR3 is TGTGCCAGCAGCGTAGTAGTGGGAGAAGAGCACGGGGAGCTGTTTTTT.

This clone was observed a handful of times. The genes are TRBV7-2 and TRBJ2-3; 8 nucleotides match TRBD2. The germline gives CDR1 SGHTA, CDR2 FQGNSA. The CDR3 loop spans 18 amino acids. With V trimmed by 1 base and J by 1 base, 10 bases remained unmatched. Here the CDR3 DNA reads TGTGCCAGCAGCTTAGGAAAAAGCGGGAGAACACGCACAGATACGCAGTATTTT. Translating it yields CASSLGKSGRTRTDTQYF. Drawing the rest from reference TRBV7-2 and TRBJ2-3, the complete variable domain is GAGVSQSPSNKVTEKGKDVELRCDPISGHTALYWYRQSLGQGLEFLIYFQGNSAPDKSGLPSDRFSAERTGGSVSTLTIQRTQQEDSAVYLCASSLGKSGRTRTDTQYFGPGTRLTVL.

The V gene is TRBV2, the J gene TRBJ2-7; 7 bases fit TRBD1. The junction had 12 bases not matched to a gene; V was cut back by 6 bases and J by 7 bases. The CDR3 consists of 14 residues. The germline V gene has CDR1 SNHLY and CDR2 FYNNEI. The CDR3 DNA sequence: TGTGCCAGCAGATACTCGGAAGGGGGCGGTGAGCAGTACTTC. It codes for CASRYSEGGGEQYF. Full variable domain (rest looked up from reference TRBV2 and TRBJ2-7): EPEVTQTPSHQVTQMGQEVILRCVPISNHLYFYWYRQILGQKVEFLVSFYNNEISEKSEIFDDQFSVERPDGSNFTLKIRSTKLEDSAMYFCASRYSEGGGEQYFGPGTRLTVT.

This clone came up a few times. CDR3 in amino acids: CASRPDSTLYNEQFF. The CDR3 region has the DNA TGTGCCAGCAGGCCGGACAGTACCCTTTACAATGAGCAGTTCTTC. J is TRBJ2-1 and V is TRBV6-5; possible D gene TRBD1, 6 bases. Deletions cut 6 bases from V and 4 bases from J, with 16 bases between. Germline CDR1 MNHEY, CDR2 SVGAGI. This CDR3 contains 15 residues.

This clone has only a few counts. J is TRBJ2-2 and V is TRBV27, with TRBD1 identical over 7 bases. V was clipped by 8 bases and J by 7 bases; unmatched bases: 7. Germline V CDR1 and CDR2: MNHEY, SMNVEV (reference sequence). The CDR3 spans 13 residues. The CDR3 DNA is TGTGCCAGCGGACTCGCAGGGGGCGGGGAGCTGTTTTTT. The encoded protein is CASGLAGGGELFF.

The J gene is TRBJ1-2, the V gene TRBV7-2; D unresolved. V shed 1 base and J shed 8 bases, with 23 bases lying between them. The CDR3 loop spans 17 amino acids. Germline CDR1 and CDR2: SGHTA and FQGNSA. The CDR3 coding sequence is TGTGCCAGCAGCTTAGTAGGCGGGTCCGGCAATGTTGACGGCTACACCTTC. This sequence encodes CASSLVGGSGNVDGYTF. The full variable domain, completed using reference TRBV7-2 and TRBJ1-2, is GAGVSQSPSNKVTEKGKDVELRCDPISGHTALYWYRQSLGQGLEFLIYFQGNSAPDKSGLPSDRFSAERTGGSVSTLTIQRTQQEDSAVYLCASSLVGGSGNVDGYTFGSGTRLTVV.

V is TRBV6-6 and J is TRBJ2-2; D is unclear. The V and J ends lost 9 bases and 2 bases respectively, with 19 bases between them. The CDR3 contains 16 residues. CDR1 is MNHNY, CDR2 SVGAGI, per germline (reference sequence). CDR3 in amino acids: CARATDTGSNTGELFF. CDR3 in DNA: TGTGCCAGAGCTACCGACACCGGGTCCAACACCGGGGAGCTGTTTTTT.

The gene calls are TRBV28 and TRBJ1-1, with D unresolved. V lost 7 bases, J lost 4 bases, and 16 bases lay in between. CDR3 length equals 14 residues. Germline V gene data show CDR1 as MDHEN and CDR2 as SYDVKM. The CDR3 reads CASISLASSTEAFF. The CDR3 nucleotides read TGTGCCAGCATTTCCCTGGCATCCTCCACTGAAGCTTTCTTT.

The chain recombines TRBV11-2 with TRBJ2-7; 9 positions agree with TRBD2. The J segment lost 6 bases and the V segment lost 0 bases, leaving 12 bases of the junction unmatched. CDR1 and CDR2 (germline): SGHAT, FQNNGV. The CDR3 spans 17 residues. Written as DNA, the CDR3 is TGTGCCAGCAGCTTAGAGGGGCTTGTAGCGGGAGCTGGCGAGCAGTACTTC. As protein: CASSLEGLVAGAGEQYF.

This clone was counted a single time. The chain uses TRBV27 and TRBJ1-1, with D perhaps TRBD1 (6 bases). Trimming pared 3 bases from V and 5 bases from J, leaving 13 bases between. The CDR3 covers 14 residues. From germline, CDR1 is MNHEY and CDR2 SMNVEV (reference sequence). Here the CDR3 reads CASSFGAQGTEAFF. CDR3 in DNA: TGTGCCAGCAGTTTCGGGGCCCAGGGGACTGAAGCTTTCTTT.

The chain is built from TRBV10-3 and TRBJ2-2; 11 nucleotides agree with TRBD1. V was clipped by 6 bases and J by 4 bases; unmatched bases: 10. Looked up from germline, CDR1 is ENHRY and CDR2 is SYGVKD. The CDR3 length is 17 residues. CDR3 nucleotide sequence: TGTGCCATCAGGGAAGGGACAGGGGGATTGAGCACCGGGGAGCTGTTTTTT. Residues: CAIREGTGGLSTGELFF.

The chain joins TRBV5-8 to TRBJ1-4, with a tentative D call TRBD1 (5 bases). V lost 2 bases and J 7 bases, leaving 12 bases between the germline ends. The CDR3 has 14 residues. The germline V gene has CDR1 SGHTS and CDR2 YDEGEE. CDR3 nucleotide sequence: TGTGCCAGCAGCTTTACAGGTTTCGGTGAAAAACTGTTTTTT. Translation gives CASSFTGFGEKLFF.